The subject of this entry is one T cell receptor (beta chain). CDR1 and CDR2 (germline): SEHNR, FQNEAQ (reference sequence). V was pared by 0 bases and J by 4 bases, with 8 bases of the junction left unmatched. The CDR3 is 16 amino acids. Using its own MiXCR run on the PCR reads, TCRdb lists one record per CDR3 protein. The data hold approximately 90,000 distinct CDR3 sequences, with 45% to 55% observed a single time. The data belong to a study of CDR3 diversity in severe acne. The receptor's source is a male donor with severe acne vulgaris. This chain links TRBV7-9 with TRBJ1-1; 7 bases line up with TRBD1. Sequenced: blood. The CDR3 region has the DNA TGTGCCAGCAGCTTAGCGCATTACGGGGACAGCACTGAAGCTTTCTTT. This codes for CASSLAHYGDSTEAFF.